Presented here are 24 T cell receptor beta chains from one specimen sequenced in a study of shared T cell receptors in the human thymus. Profiled with immunoSEQ multiplex PCR; TCRdb holds only in-frame clones, not every one. Here the sample spans almost 550,000 clones, around 78% being singletons. This sample was shared with a second study, whose subject was human thymus T cells.

Specimen: thymocytes. These receptors all come from a boy younger than two with a congenital heart defect.

The chain combines TRBV5-5 with TRBJ1-2; D might be TRBD1 (6 bases). The length of the CDR3 is 16 residues. The germline CDR1 and CDR2 sequences are SGHKS and YYEKEE (reference sequence). V was pared by 4 bases and J by 6 bases, with 22 bases between. CDR3 in amino acids: CASSPDRKIGGDGYTF. CDR3 nucleotide sequence: TGTGCCAGCAGCCCGGACCGGAAGATTGGGGGCGATGGCTACACCTTC. Filled out from reference TRBV5-5 and TRBJ1-2, the complete variable domain reads DAGVTQSPTHLIKTRGQQVTLRCSPISGHKSVSWYQQVLGQGPQFIFQYYEKEERGRGNFPDRFSARQFPNYSSELNVNALLLGDSALYLCASSPDRKIGGDGYTFGSGTRLTVV.

The V call is TRBV5-6, the J call TRBJ2-5, with 7 bases matching TRBD1. CDR1 is SGHDT, CDR2 YYEEEE, per germline. The CDR3 is 16 residues long. V lost 4 bases, J lost 4 bases, and 13 bases stayed unmatched. CDR3 DNA sequence: TGTGCCAGCAGCCCCCCCGGAGTCGGGGACAGAGAGACCCAGTACTTC. Encoded protein: CASSPPGVGDRETQYF.

The chain uses TRBV6-1 and TRBJ2-7; TRBD2 matches at 7 bases. V was clipped by 1 base and J by 7 bases; unmatched bases: 16. Germline CDR1 reads MNHNS; CDR2 reads SASEGT. The CDR3 covers 17 residues. This chain's CDR3 is CASSEGRLAALPWEQYF. As DNA, the CDR3 is TGTGCCAGCAGTGAAGGGAGACTAGCCGCCCTTCCTTGGGAGCAGTACTTC.

The chain uses TRBV11-3 and TRBJ2-6, with D unresolved. Trimming stripped 5 bases from V and 0 bases from J, with 17 bases between. Germline V gene data show CDR1 as SGHNT and CDR2 as YENEEA. This CDR3 has 18 residues. In DNA form, the CDR3 reads TGTGCCAGCAGCCCTATAGCTATATACCCCTCTGGGGCCAACGTCCTGACTTTC. It translates to CASSPIAIYPSGANVLTF.

The chain links TRBV7-8 to TRBJ2-7; 9 bases are a match to TRBD2. Germline values: CDR1 SGHVS, CDR2 FQNEAQ. The V segment lost 6 bases and the J segment 3 bases; nucleotides outside the gene matches: 9. CDR3 length: 15 residues. For the CDR3, the DNA is TGTGCCAGCAGTCTTAAGACTAGCGGATACTACGAGCAGTACTTC. Translation: CASSLKTSGYYEQYF. The full variable domain, completed using reference TRBV7-8 and TRBJ2-7, is GAGVSQSPRYKVAKRGQDVALRCDPISGHVSLFWYQQALGQGPEFLTYFQNEAQLDKSGLPSDRFFAERPEGSVSTLKIQRTQQEDSAVYLCASSLKTSGYYEQYFGPGTRLTVT.

The rearrangement joins TRBV28 to TRBJ2-7, with 9 bases that match TRBD1. Germline CDR1 reads MDHEN; CDR2 reads SYDVKM. Unmatched junction bases numbered 5, after V lost 5 bases and J lost 0 bases. The length of the CDR3 is 15 residues. This CDR3 reads CASSRTGESSYEQYF. CDR3 DNA sequence: TGTGCCAGCAGTCGGACAGGGGAGAGCTCCTACGAGCAGTACTTC. The whole variable domain, remainder taken from reference TRBV28 and TRBJ2-7, is DVKVTQSSRYLVKRTGEKVFLECVQDMDHENMFWYRQDPGLGLRLIYFSYDVKMKEKGDIPEGYSVSREKKERFSLILESASTNQTSMYLCASSRTGESSYEQYFGPGTRLTVT.

V gene TRBV11-2 combines with J gene TRBJ2-7; the D gene is possibly TRBD2 (7 bases). This CDR3 spans 16 amino acids. Between the trimmed V and J ends, which lost 4 bases and 4 bases, there was a span of 20 bases. Germline V gives CDR1 SGHAT, CDR2 FQNNGV. CDR3 in DNA: TGTGCCAGCAGCTCGAGGGTATGGGGGAGGGGGTACGAGCAGTACTTC. Amino acid sequence: CASSSRVWGRGYEQYF.

This clone was observed a handful of times. The gene calls are TRBV19 and TRBJ1-2; the D gene is possibly TRBD1 (5 bases). This CDR3 contains 20 residues. Trimming pared 3 bases from V and 4 bases from J, leaving 30 bases between. Germline V CDR1 and CDR2: LNHDA, SQIVND (reference sequence). The CDR3 sequence: CASSIPNPGVPYAPGYGYTF. In DNA, the CDR3 is TGTGCCAGTAGTATTCCAAACCCGGGGGTTCCTTACGCCCCCGGCTATGGCTACACCTTC.

Only one count was recorded for this clone. This chain uses TRBV27 with TRBJ1-1, with 8 bases lining up with TRBD1. This CDR3 has 13 amino acids. The germline V gene encodes CDR1 MNHEY and CDR2 SMNVEV (reference sequence). V was clipped by 7 bases and J by 3 bases; unmatched bases: 4. The CDR3 spells CASTKTGDTEAFF. The CDR3, as DNA: TGTGCCAGCACCAAGACAGGGGACACTGAAGCTTTCTTT.

As DNA, the CDR3 is TGTGCCAGCAGTTATCGACAGGGGGGTAACGGGGAGCTGTTTTTT. Its translation: CASSYRQGGNGELFF. V is TRBV7-2 and J is TRBJ2-2; 9 nucleotides match TRBD1. There are 15 residues in the CDR3. J lost 7 bases, V lost 6 bases, and 9 bases had no gene match. Germline V gene sequence: CDR1 SGHTA, CDR2 FQGNSA.

The chain has TRBV5-4 and TRBJ1-2; 12 positions match TRBD1. The CDR3 is 15 amino acids. V trimming: 4 bases; J trimming: 7 bases; junction bases outside the gene matches: 8. Germline CDR1 SGHNT, CDR2 YYREEE (reference sequence). CDR3 region: CASSVLGQGAGGYTF. The CDR3 DNA is TGTGCCAGCAGCGTGCTGGGACAGGGGGCGGGTGGCTACACCTTC.

The chain couples TRBV28 to TRBJ1-5; 7 positions match TRBD1. There are 16 residues in the CDR3. V lost 5 bases and J lost 1; bases outside the gene matches: 8. Germline loops: CDR1 MDHEN, CDR2 SYDVKM. The CDR3 loop is CASSTLTGRSNQPQHF. The CDR3, as DNA: TGTGCCAGCAGTACCCTGACAGGGAGAAGCAATCAGCCCCAGCATTTT.

This clone has just one count. In the same sample, other DNA sequences code for this CDR3. This chain links TRBV20-1 with TRBJ2-7, with D uncertain. Trimming pared 0 bases from V and 2 bases from J, leaving 2 bases between. Germline CDR1 DFQATT, CDR2 SNEGSKA (reference sequence). The CDR3 is 11 residues long. CDR3 residues: CSARDTYEQYF. CDR3 coding DNA: TGCAGTGCTAGAGACACCTACGAGCAGTACTTC.

The chain joins TRBV11-2 to TRBJ2-7; 10 bases fit TRBD2. The junction had 11 bases not matched to a gene; V was cut back by 4 bases and J by 5 bases. Germline CDR1 and CDR2: SGHAT and FQNNGV. There are 16 residues in the CDR3. CDR3 loop: CASSSSPSGRIHEQYF. In DNA form, the CDR3 reads TGTGCCAGCAGCTCGAGCCCTAGCGGGAGAATCCACGAGCAGTACTTC. The entire variable domain, with the rest obtained from reference TRBV11-2 and TRBJ2-7, is as follows: EAGVAQSPRYKIIEKRQSVAFWCNPISGHATLYWYQQILGQGPKLLIQFQNNGVVDDSQLPKDRFSAERLKGVDSTLKIQPAKLEDSAVYLCASSSSPSGRIHEQYFGPGTRLTVT.

This chain joins TRBV4-2 and TRBJ2-1; 9 bases map to TRBD2. In germline, CDR1 is LGHNA, CDR2 YNFKEQ. The CDR3 is 15 amino acids. Trimming cost V 3 bases and J 6 bases; bases outside gene matches: 6. CDR3 in amino acids: CASSHRSSGSNEQFF. CDR3 bases: TGTGCCAGCAGCCACCGAAGTAGCGGGAGCAATGAGCAGTTCTTC.

The chain joins TRBV30 to TRBJ2-7, with D perhaps TRBD1 (6 bases). CDR3 length: 17 residues. Germline V gene sequence: CDR1 GTSNPN, CDR2 SVGIG (reference sequence). Between the trimmed V and J ends, which lost 0 bases and 2 bases, there was a span of 20 bases. The CDR3 region has the DNA TGTGCCTGGAGTGTAGGTGAAGAGGGACATTCAACCTACGAGCAGTACTTC. It translates to CAWSVGEEGHSTYEQYF.

V and J are TRBV15 and TRBJ1-5, with a tentative D call TRBD1 (5 bases). V was trimmed by 5 bases and J by 1 base, leaving 15 bases between them. The CDR3 has 16 amino acids. CDR1 is LNHNV, CDR2 YYDKDF, per germline (reference sequence). CDR3 nucleotides: TGTGCCACCAGCCCGGCATGGACATTCAGCAATCAGCCCCAGCATTTT. Its protein is CATSPAWTFSNQPQHF.

The V call is TRBV28, the J call TRBJ2-2; 7 nucleotides line up with TRBD1. Germline values: CDR1 MDHEN, CDR2 SYDVKM. The CDR3 is made up of 15 amino acids. The junction had 10 bases not matched to a gene; V was cut back by 6 bases and J by 6 bases. CDR3 protein: CASRRPRQGSGELFF. CDR3 bases: TGTGCCAGCAGACGTCCAAGACAGGGTTCCGGGGAGCTGTTTTTT.

This chain links TRBV19 with TRBJ2-3; perhaps TRBD2 as D (5 bases). Germline-derived CDR1 and CDR2 are LNHDA and SQIVND (reference sequence). Trimming took off 3 bases at V and 0 bases at J, with 19 bases between the two ends. The CDR3 totals 18 residues. CDR3 amino acids: CASSMMGALAPSTDTQYF. The CDR3 nucleotides read TGTGCCAGTAGTATGATGGGAGCACTGGCCCCTAGCACAGATACGCAGTATTTT.

The rearrangement links TRBV7-9 to TRBJ1-1, with a weak D call TRBD1 (6 bases). Germline V gene lookup returns CDR1 SEHNR and CDR2 FQNEAQ (reference sequence). V lost 4 bases, J lost 1 base, and 19 bases lay in between. This CDR3 has 17 amino acids. The CDR3: CASSSTGTMFPNTEAFF. DNA of the CDR3: TGTGCCAGCAGCTCCACCGGGACAATGTTCCCGAACACTGAAGCTTTCTTT.

V usage is TRBV4-1 and J usage is TRBJ2-1; 9 bases line up with TRBD2. The CDR3 totals 17 residues. From germline, CDR1 is MGHRA and CDR2 YSYEKL. V lost 0 bases, J lost 5 bases, and 8 bases stayed unmatched. CDR3 sequence reads: CASSQDWASGEHNEQFF. Written as DNA, the CDR3 is TGCGCCAGCAGCCAAGATTGGGCTAGCGGGGAACACAATGAGCAGTTCTTC.

The chain combines TRBV7-2 with TRBJ2-1, with TRBD2 identical over 10 bases. V shed 1 base, J shed 7 bases, and the junction held 13 bases outside the gene matches. The CDR3 covers 18 residues. Germline lookup yields CDR1 SGHTA and CDR2 FQGNSA. DNA of the CDR3: TGTGCCAGCAGCTTAGATCGTCTAGCGGGAGATTTTGGAAATGAGCAGTTCTTC. Amino acid sequence: CASSLDRLAGDFGNEQFF.

This sequence joins TRBV4-3 and TRBJ2-1, with 11 bases that match TRBD2. The CDR3 totals 19 residues. The ends lost 0 bases at V and 0 bases at J; junction bases unmatched: 7. CDR1 LGHNA and CDR2 YSLEER come from the germline V gene. CDR3 residues: CASSQEPLAGGGSYNEQFF. The CDR3 nucleotides are TGCGCCAGCAGCCAAGAGCCCCTAGCGGGAGGAGGCTCCTACAATGAGCAGTTCTTC.

This clone was observed a handful of times. The V call is TRBV4-3, the J call TRBJ1-3; TRBD1 aligns across 7 bases. Per germline, CDR1 LGHNA and CDR2 YSLEER. CDR3 size: 17 residues. V lost 2 bases, J lost 1 base, and 8 bases stayed unmatched. The CDR3, as DNA: TGCGCCAGCAGCCAACCTCGACAGGGAAAATCTGGAAACACCATATATTTT. Amino acids: CASSQPRQGKSGNTIYF.